The rows below give T cell receptor beta chains drawn from one sample of a study of blood T cell repertoires in COVID-19. Sequencing was performed with immunoSEQ multiplex PCR; in TCRdb, only in-frame clones are kept and a portion is missing. The sample includes about 140,000 clones, around 90% seen only once; the top ten take about 1.5%. Material: peripheral blood. The receptor set was obtained from a woman aged 45 to 65 with acute or convalescent COVID-19. CDR3s include the opening cysteine and the closing phenylalanine or tryptophan. D genes are given only for firm matches. The size field is filled for only some rows; it gives once, few, many or a size class.

clone_size	d_call	v_call	j_call	cdr3_aa	cdr3_nt
once	-	TRBV28	TRBJ2-7	CASSFGVYEQYF	TGTGCCAGCAGTTTCGGGGTCTACGAGCAGTACTTC
-	-	TRBV7-2	TRBJ1-5	CASSQGGRGYSNQPQHF	TGTGCCAGCAGCCAAGGGGGTAGGGGATATAGCAATCAGCCCCAGCATTTT
-	TRBD1	TRBV2	TRBJ1-5	CASSDNRGPVQPQHF	TGTGCCAGCAGTGACAACAGGGGGCCGGTTCAGCCCCAGCATTTT
once	TRBD2	TRBV14	TRBJ2-7	CASSPGLAAYEQYF	TGTGCCAGCAGCCCAGGACTAGCGGCCTACGAGCAGTACTTC
-	-	TRBV7-9	TRBJ2-5	CASSLAEIVMETQYF	TGTGCCAGCAGCTTAGCGGAGATCGTTATGGAGACCCAGTACTTC
-	-	TRBV18	TRBJ1-4	CASSPVGAPNEKLFF	TGTGCCAGCTCACCTGTGGGGGCCCCTAATGAAAAACTGTTTTTT
-	-	TRBV19	TRBJ1-5	CASSIAMRSSNQPQHF	TGTGCCAGTAGTATCGCTATGCGTTCTAGCAATCAGCCCCAGCATTTT
-	TRBD2	TRBV19	TRBJ2-7	CATTGLAGESYEQYF	TGTGCCACCACCGGACTAGCGGGAGAGTCCTACGAGCAGTACTTC
once	TRBD1	TRBV7-9	TRBJ1-2	CASSLAGTDYGYTF	TGTGCCAGCAGCTTAGCCGGGACAGACTATGGCTACACCTTC
once	-	TRBV30	TRBJ1-6	CAWSVLQPNNSPLHF	TGTGCCTGGAGTGTATTACAGCCTAATAATTCACCCCTCCACTTT
-	TRBD2	TRBV19	TRBJ2-1	CASMETSGSFEQFF	TGTGCCAGTATGGAGACTAGCGGGAGCTTTGAGCAGTTCTTC
-	-	TRBV5-1	TRBJ2-3	CASSLGGGADTQYF	TGCGCCAGCAGCTTGGGGGGAGGCGCAGATACGCAGTATTTT
few	-	TRBV10-1	TRBJ1-4	CASSEKEGGTEKLFF	TGCGCCAGCAGTGAGAAGGAGGGTGGTACGGAAAAACTGTTTTTT
-	TRBD1	TRBV5-1	TRBJ2-2	CASSSTGEGSRTGELFF	TGCGCCAGCAGCTCGACAGGGGAAGGGTCGCGTACCGGGGAGCTGTTTTTT
-	TRBD2	TRBV4-2	TRBJ2-3	CASSQARLAGGADTQYF	TGTGCCAGCAGCCAAGCACGATTAGCGGGGGGCGCAGATACGCAGTATTTT
-	TRBD1	TRBV19	TRBJ2-4	CASSETGTGFGKNIQYF	TGTGCCAGTAGTGAAACCGGGACAGGGTTTGGCAAAAACATTCAGTACTTC
-	TRBD1	TRBV11-3	TRBJ2-2	CASSLDGDSRYTGELFF	TGTGCCAGCAGCTTAGATGGGGACAGCCGATACACCGGGGAGCTGTTTTTT